This T cell receptor beta chain was captured in a study of blood T cells in healthy people across ages. On this clonotype itself: Its antigen is not identified.

Then a second PCR, running about 6 to 11 cycles, was carried out with a sample-barcoded 5' primer and a J-beta primer mix. In TCRdb, the 5' RACE reads were re-called with MiXCR into one record per CDR3 protein. There are 800,000 to 950,000 distinct CDR3 sequences in the sample; under 35% occur only once, and about 9.4% lies in the top ten. Whole-study results and caveats: Roughly linearly, TCR beta diversity per million T cells fell as age increased.

The CDR3 length is 14 residues. The V end was cut by 1 base, the J end by 4 bases, with 9 bases between. Per germline, CDR1 LGHNA and CDR2 YNFKEQ. These data were also filed under a second study, of T cells of mothers and their children. From that report: Slightly, though not significantly, more overlap was seen in related than in unrelated mother-child pairs.

The chain links TRBV4-2 to TRBJ2-3; D not resolved. This clonotype was obtained from a middle-aged woman in good health. Material for sequencing was blood. CDR3 nucleotide sequence: TGTGCCAGCAGCCAAGCAAGACTTTCAGATACGCAGTATTTT. It specifies CASSQARLSDTQYF.